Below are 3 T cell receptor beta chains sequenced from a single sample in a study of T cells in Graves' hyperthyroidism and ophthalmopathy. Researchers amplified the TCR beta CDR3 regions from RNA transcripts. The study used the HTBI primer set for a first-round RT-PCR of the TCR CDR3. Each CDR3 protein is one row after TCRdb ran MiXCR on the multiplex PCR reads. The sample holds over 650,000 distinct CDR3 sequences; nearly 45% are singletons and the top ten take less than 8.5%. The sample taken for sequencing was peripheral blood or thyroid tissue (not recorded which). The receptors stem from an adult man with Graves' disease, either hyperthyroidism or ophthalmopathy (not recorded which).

CDR3 DNA: TGTGCCAGCAGCGCGGACTATCAAGAGACCCAGTACTTC. This gives the protein CASSADYQETQYF. J is TRBJ2-5 and V is TRBV5-5, with D possibly TRBD2 on 6 matching bases. Germline-derived CDR1 and CDR2 are SGHKS and YYEKEE (reference sequence). Deletions cut 4 bases from V and 2 bases from J, with 9 bases between. The CDR3 sequence is 13 residues long.

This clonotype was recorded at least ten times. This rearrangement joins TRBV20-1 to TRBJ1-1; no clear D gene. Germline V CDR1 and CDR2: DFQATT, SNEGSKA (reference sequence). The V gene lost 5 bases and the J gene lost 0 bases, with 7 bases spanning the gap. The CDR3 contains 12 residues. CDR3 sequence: CSAQSLNTEAFF. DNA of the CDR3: TGCAGTGCTCAGTCTTTGAACACTGAAGCTTTCTTT.

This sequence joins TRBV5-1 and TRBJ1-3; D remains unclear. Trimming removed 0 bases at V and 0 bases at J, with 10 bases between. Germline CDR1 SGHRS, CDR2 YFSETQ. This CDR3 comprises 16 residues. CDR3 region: CASSLDGNRSGNTIYF. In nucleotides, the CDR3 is TGCGCCAGCAGCTTGGACGGAAACCGCTCTGGAAACACCATATATTTT.